A single sample is the source of the 4 T cell receptor beta chains below, sequenced in a study of Graves' ophthalmopathy and Graves' hyperthyroidism. Using RNA transcripts, the TCR beta CDR3 regions were amplified. HTBI-primed RT-PCR formed the first round, and a multiplex PCR formed the second. From the multiplex PCR reads, TCRdb called clonotypes with MiXCR, one entry per CDR3 protein. Of about 620,000 distinct CDR3 sequences in the sample, about 20% were seen once. Sequenced material: peripheral blood. These receptors originate from a young woman with stable Graves' hyperthyroidism. Some clones in this sample may be carry-over from other donors' samples.

Many counts were recorded for this clonotype. This sequence joins TRBV2 and TRBJ1-1; TRBD1 matches 9 bases. Per the germline V gene, CDR1 is SNHLY and CDR2 is FYNNEI. The length of the CDR3 is 16 residues. J was trimmed by 6 bases and V by 5 bases; bases with no gene match: 13. The CDR3 sequence: CASSNRGPRVVAEAFF. The CDR3 DNA reads TGTGCCAGCAGTAACAGGGGGCCTCGGGTGGTCGCTGAAGCTTTCTTT.

This clonotype occurred many times. The J gene is TRBJ2-5, the V gene TRBV7-2; D might be TRBD1 (6 bases). There are 13 residues in the CDR3. CDR1 SGHTA and CDR2 FQGNSA come from the germline V gene. Trimming pared 2 bases from V and 2 bases from J, leaving 6 bases between. The CDR3 here is CASSLQGQETQYF. CDR3 nucleotides: TGTGCCAGCAGCTTACAGGGGCAAGAGACCCAGTACTTC. The whole variable domain, remainder taken from reference TRBV7-2 and TRBJ2-5, is GAGVSQSPSNKVTEKGKDVELRCDPISGHTALYWYRQSLGQGLEFLIYFQGNSAPDKSGLPSDRFSAERTGGSVSTLTIQRTQQEDSAVYLCASSLQGQETQYFGPGTRLLVL.

This chain links TRBV12-3 or TRBV12-4 with TRBJ1-1; D might be TRBD1 (5 bases). V was cut by 5 bases and J by 2 bases, with 12 bases left in between. The CDR3 loop spans 14 amino acids. The CDR3 DNA follows: TGTGCCAGCAGTGTTGCAAGGGGTAACACTGAAGCTTTCTTT. Encoded protein: CASSVARGNTEAFF.

This chain connects TRBV6-1 to TRBJ1-3, with D hard to call. V lost 5 bases and J 0 bases, leaving 8 bases between the germline ends. This CDR3 has 14 amino acids. The germline CDR1 and CDR2 sequences are MNHNS and SASEGT. The CDR3 DNA reads as TGTGCCAGCAGTAAAGACTTCTCTGGAAACACCATATATTTT. Its translation is CASSKDFSGNTIYF.